This T cell receptor beta chain came from a study of T cells in Graves' hyperthyroidism and ophthalmopathy. Across the whole study: The blood sample was taken at first diagnosis, before treatment began. Overall study results and limits: Among clonotypes expanded in thyroid above 0.001, most were also found in blood. Through a model of 13 V-J features, ophthalmopathy was separated from stable hyperthyroidism.

The PBMCs studied were ones that came from about 10 ml fresh peripheral blood. Trimming took 7 bases from V and 0 from J, leaving 13 bases between them. The V gene's germline CDR1 is SNHLY and CDR2 FYNNEI. The CDR3 consists of 16 residues. Authors of the study amplified TCR beta CDR3 regions from RNA transcripts. The HTBI primer set served for first-round RT-PCR of the TCR CDR3. TCRdb independently ran MiXCR on the multiplex PCR reads; one entry per CDR3 protein. The repertoire includes some 370,000 distinct CDR3 sequences, about a sixth of them detected once, and around a third sits in the top ten. This clonotype occurred many times. The antigen is undetermined.

The chain is built from TRBV2 and TRBJ1-6; no clear D gene. The sequence was obtained from a woman in her 30s with Graves' hyperthyroidism that later progressed to Graves' ophthalmopathy. The sequenced material came from blood. The CDR3 nucleotides are TGTGCCAGCACTGGAGGTACGAGCTCCTATAATTCACCCCTCCACTTT. Protein product: CASTGGTSSYNSPLHF. Supplemented by reference TRBV2 and TRBJ1-6, the full variable domain reads EPEVTQTPSHQVTQMGQEVILRCVPISNHLYFYWYRQILGQKVEFLVSFYNNEISEKSEIFDDQFSVERPDGSNFTLKIRSTKLEDSAMYFCASTGGTSSYNSPLHFGNGTRLTVT.